This TCR beta chain was observed in a study of blood T cells in healthy people across ages. The study's findings and limits: Since the PBMCs were unsorted, naive and antigen-experienced cells could not be conclusively compared.

The use of a sample-barcoded 5' primer and a J-beta primer mix characterized a second PCR of roughly 6 to 11 cycles. TCRdb processed the 5' RACE reads anew with MiXCR; each CDR3 protein has one entry. The sample holds about 720,000 distinct CDR3 sequences; 20% to 25% are singletons and the top ten take around 3.6%. This clonotype has at least ten counts. Its antigen is currently unknown. CDR1 is SGHTA and CDR2 is FQGTGA in the germline V gene. Trimming took 6 bases from V and 2 from J; bases not matched to a gene: 2. The CDR3 spans 14 residues. This sample was shared with a second study, whose subject was T cells of mothers and their children.

This receptor was obtained from a boy between 10 and 17 years old in good health. The chain joins TRBV7-3 to TRBJ2-1; 9 bases fit TRBD2. The source material was blood. CDR3 sequence: CASSSSGAYNEQFF. Here the CDR3 DNA reads TGTGCCAGCAGTTCTAGCGGGGCCTACAATGAGCAGTTCTTC. The full variable domain, with the rest looked up from reference TRBV7-3 and TRBJ2-1, is GAGVSQTPSNKVTEKGKYVELRCDPISGHTALYWYRQSLGQGPEFLIYFQGTGAADDSGLPNDRFFAVRPEGSVSTLKIQRTERGDSAVYLCASSSSGAYNEQFFGPGTRLTVL.